A selection of T cell receptor beta chains follows, all from one sample in a study of CD8 T cells in ankylosing spondylitis. TCRdb reanalysed the 5' RACE reads using MiXCR and keeps one entry per CDR3 protein. The repertoire holds around 250,000 distinct CDR3 sequences, roughly a third seen once, with about 4% in the top ten. Sequenced material: blood, either unsorted or a sorted T cell fraction (not recorded which). The receptor source for this set is a male donor with ankylosing spondylitis or in good health (not recorded which). Each CDR3 is given with its conserved first and last residue. The D gene is left open where the match is weak. Size tells how often a clone was seen (once, few, many) or the class of an expanded clone, and some rows leave it out.

CDR3 length: 15; clone size: few; V gene: TRBV10-1; D gene: TRBD2; J gene: TRBJ2-3; CDR3 DNA: TGCGCCAGCAAACGGACTAGCGGGGGTCCAGATACGCAGTATTTT; CDR3 protein: CASKRTSGGPDTQYF
CDR3 length: 14; clone size: -; V gene: TRBV20-1; D gene: TRBD2; J gene: TRBJ2-7; CDR3 DNA: TGCAGTGCTAGGAGCGAGCGGGGCGCCTACGAGCAGTACTTC; CDR3 protein: CSARSERGAYEQYF
CDR3 length: 14; clone size: -; V gene: TRBV11-3; D gene: -; J gene: TRBJ2-6; CDR3 DNA: TGTGCCAGCAGCCCCCCCTCTGGGGCCAACGTCCTGACTTTC; CDR3 protein: CASSPPSGANVLTF
CDR3 length: 15; clone size: -; V gene: TRBV10-2; D gene: -; J gene: TRBJ2-1; CDR3 DNA: TGCGCCAGCAGTGAACCGGGACGAACCTACAATGAGCAGTTCTTC; CDR3 protein: CASSEPGRTYNEQFF
CDR3 length: 13; clone size: -; V gene: TRBV20-1; D gene: -; J gene: TRBJ1-2; CDR3 DNA: TGCAGTGTTCCCCCTGACAGCAACTATGGCTACACCTTC; CDR3 protein: CSVPPDSNYGYTF
CDR3 length: 15; clone size: few; V gene: TRBV28; D gene: TRBD1; J gene: TRBJ2-5; CDR3 DNA: TGTGCCAGCACTACCCCGAGACAGGGGGCGGAGACCCAGTACTTC; CDR3 protein: CASTTPRQGAETQYF
CDR3 length: 13; clone size: few; V gene: TRBV20-1; D gene: -; J gene: TRBJ2-5; CDR3 DNA: TGCAGTGCTAGGGGGGTGGGGACAGAGACCCAGTACTTC; CDR3 protein: CSARGVGTETQYF
CDR3 length: 13; clone size: few; V gene: TRBV2; D gene: -; J gene: TRBJ2-7; CDR3 DNA: TGTGCCAGCAGTCCCACCCCATCCCACGAGCAGTACTTC; CDR3 protein: CASSPTPSHEQYF
CDR3 length: 15; clone size: -; V gene: TRBV4-1; D gene: -; J gene: TRBJ2-7; CDR3 DNA: TGCGCCAGCAGCCAGGGGTCCGCGGGGTTCTACGAGCAGTACTTC; CDR3 protein: CASSQGSAGFYEQYF
CDR3 length: 13; clone size: -; V gene: TRBV20-1; D gene: TRBD1; J gene: TRBJ1-1; CDR3 DNA: TGCAGTGCATTGACAGGGGAGAACACTGAAGCTTTCTTT; CDR3 protein: CSALTGENTEAFF
CDR3 length: 14; clone size: -; V gene: TRBV20-1; D gene: TRBD1; J gene: TRBJ2-7; CDR3 DNA: TGCAGTGCTAGCCCAAAGGGGGCAACCTACGAGCAGTACTTC; CDR3 protein: CSASPKGATYEQYF
CDR3 length: 15; clone size: -; V gene: TRBV5-1; D gene: -; J gene: TRBJ2-2; CDR3 DNA: TGCGCCAGCAGCTTCATTCGTCTGAACACCGGGGAGCTGTTTTTT; CDR3 protein: CASSFIRLNTGELFF
CDR3 length: 11; clone size: few; V gene: TRBV29-1; D gene: -; J gene: TRBJ2-3; CDR3 DNA: TGCAGCGTTACCGACAAGGAGGGGTCGGATTTT; CDR3 protein: CSVTDKEGSDF
CDR3 length: 14; clone size: -; V gene: TRBV10-3; D gene: -; J gene: TRBJ2-1; CDR3 DNA: TGTGCCATCAGTGAGTCGAAAGTTCTCGATGAGCAGTTCTTC; CDR3 protein: CAISESKVLDEQFF
CDR3 length: 15; clone size: -; V gene: TRBV11-2; D gene: TRBD1; J gene: TRBJ2-1; CDR3 DNA: TGTGCCAGCAGCTTGGGGACAGGGCCCGGGGATGAGCAGTTCTTC; CDR3 protein: CASSLGTGPGDEQFF
CDR3 length: 15; clone size: -; V gene: TRBV20-1; D gene: -; J gene: TRBJ2-1; CDR3 DNA: TGCAGTGCTAGAACCTGGCCCGGGATGATTTATGAGCAGTTCTTC; CDR3 protein: CSARTWPGMIYEQFF
CDR3 length: 15; clone size: -; V gene: TRBV10-2; D gene: TRBD1; J gene: TRBJ1-1; CDR3 DNA: TGCGCCAGCAGAAAGTTTCGGGACAGGAACACTGAAGCTTTCTTT; CDR3 protein: CASRKFRDRNTEAFF
CDR3 length: 12; clone size: many; V gene: TRBV27; D gene: -; J gene: TRBJ2-7; CDR3 DNA: TGTGCCAGCAGTTTCGACGGCTACGAGCAGTACTTC; CDR3 protein: CASSFDGYEQYF
CDR3 length: 15; clone size: -; V gene: TRBV10-3; D gene: TRBD1; J gene: TRBJ2-2; CDR3 DNA: TGTGCCATCAGTGTGCGGACAGGGGGTGCCGGGGAGCTGTTTTTT; CDR3 protein: CAISVRTGGAGELFF
CDR3 length: 13; clone size: -; V gene: TRBV12-3/TRBV12-4; D gene: TRBD1; J gene: TRBJ2-3; CDR3 DNA: TGTGCCAGCAGTTTACCGGGACAGAATACGCAGTATTTT; CDR3 protein: CASSLPGQNTQYF
CDR3 length: 15; clone size: few; V gene: TRBV12-3/TRBV12-4; D gene: -; J gene: TRBJ2-7; CDR3 DNA: TGTGCCAGCAGTTTTGGGTACCAGGTGGCCTACGGGCAGTACTTC; CDR3 protein: CASSFGYQVAYGQYF
CDR3 length: 15; clone size: few; V gene: TRBV12-3/TRBV12-4; D gene: -; J gene: TRBJ1-4; CDR3 DNA: TGTGCCAGCAGTCCCTCGCCGGGGACTAATGAAAAACTGTTTTTT; CDR3 protein: CASSPSPGTNEKLFF
CDR3 length: 14; clone size: -; V gene: TRBV6-5; D gene: TRBD1; J gene: TRBJ2-1; CDR3 DNA: TGTGCCAGCAGTTACTCACGGACAGGGTTCGGGCAGTTCTTC; CDR3 protein: CASSYSRTGFGQFF
CDR3 length: 13; clone size: few; V gene: TRBV20-1; D gene: -; J gene: TRBJ2-7; CDR3 DNA: TGCAGTGCCGGAGGAAGACAAACCTACGAGCAGTACTTC; CDR3 protein: CSAGGRQTYEQYF
CDR3 length: 14; clone size: few; V gene: TRBV29-1; D gene: TRBD2; J gene: TRBJ2-3; CDR3 DNA: TGCAGCGTTGCAGGCGGGGGGGCCCCAGATACGCAGTATTTT; CDR3 protein: CSVAGGGAPDTQYF
CDR3 length: 15; clone size: -; V gene: TRBV12-3/TRBV12-4; D gene: TRBD1; J gene: TRBJ2-7; CDR3 DNA: TGTGCCAGCAGCCCCCTTCCGACAGGGGGGTACGAGCAGTACTTC; CDR3 protein: CASSPLPTGGYEQYF
CDR3 length: 12; clone size: few; V gene: TRBV12-3/TRBV12-4; D gene: -; J gene: TRBJ2-1; CDR3 DNA: TGTGCCAGCAGACTAGCCGACAATGAGCAGTTCTTC; CDR3 protein: CASRLADNEQFF
CDR3 length: 13; clone size: few; V gene: TRBV29-1; D gene: -; J gene: TRBJ2-7; CDR3 DNA: TGCAGCGTCGGAAGGGTGGCGGGCTACGAGCAGTACTTC; CDR3 protein: CSVGRVAGYEQYF
CDR3 length: 11; clone size: -; V gene: TRBV20-1; D gene: -; J gene: TRBJ1-4; CDR3 DNA: TGCCAAGTCCCGACTAATGAAAAACTGTTTTTT; CDR3 protein: CQVPTNEKLFF
CDR3 length: 13; clone size: -; V gene: TRBV28; D gene: -; J gene: TRBJ2-1; CDR3 DNA: TGTGCCAGCAGTTTCGTTTTAGATATCGCGCAGTTCTTC; CDR3 protein: CASSFVLDIAQFF
CDR3 length: 12; clone size: -; V gene: TRBV25-1; D gene: -; J gene: TRBJ2-7; CDR3 DNA: TGTGCCAGCACCGGGACTGGCTACGAGCAGTACTTC; CDR3 protein: CASTGTGYEQYF
CDR3 length: 12; clone size: -; V gene: TRBV6-5; D gene: -; J gene: TRBJ2-1; CDR3 DNA: TGTGCCAGCTCCCGGGGAAGCAATGAGCAGTTCTTC; CDR3 protein: CASSRGSNEQFF
CDR3 length: 14; clone size: -; V gene: TRBV7-2; D gene: -; J gene: TRBJ2-5; CDR3 DNA: TGTGCCAGCAGCTTAGCGCTAGGGGTTGAGACCCAGTACTTC; CDR3 protein: CASSLALGVETQYF
CDR3 length: 17; clone size: many; V gene: TRBV7-6; D gene: TRBD2; J gene: TRBJ2-1; CDR3 DNA: TGTGCCAGCAGCTTAGGGCTAGCGGGGAGCTCCTACAATGAGCAGTTCTTC; CDR3 protein: CASSLGLAGSSYNEQFF
CDR3 length: 12; clone size: -; V gene: TRBV20-1; D gene: -; J gene: TRBJ1-1; CDR3 DNA: TGCAGTGCTAAACCAGGGGACACTGAAGCTTTCTTT; CDR3 protein: CSAKPGDTEAFF
CDR3 length: 15; clone size: -; V gene: TRBV7-8; D gene: -; J gene: TRBJ2-1; CDR3 DNA: TGTGCCAGCAGCTTAGATAAGGTTTTGAGCAATGAGCAGTTCTTC; CDR3 protein: CASSLDKVLSNEQFF
CDR3 length: 17; clone size: -; V gene: TRBV7-2; D gene: TRBD2; J gene: TRBJ2-1; CDR3 DNA: TGTGCCAGCAGCTCGGGACTAGCGGGGACGGTTTACAATGAGCAGTTCTTC; CDR3 protein: CASSSGLAGTVYNEQFF
CDR3 length: 12; clone size: -; V gene: TRBV10-2; D gene: -; J gene: TRBJ2-7; CDR3 DNA: TGCGCCAGCAGTGCGACGGCCTACGAGCAGTACTTC; CDR3 protein: CASSATAYEQYF
CDR3 length: 13; clone size: few; V gene: TRBV20-1; D gene: -; J gene: TRBJ2-5; CDR3 DNA: TGCAGTGCTAGTCTCGTGGCCCAAGAGACCCAGTACTTC; CDR3 protein: CSASLVAQETQYF
CDR3 length: 15; clone size: few; V gene: TRBV20-1; D gene: TRBD2; J gene: TRBJ2-1; CDR3 DNA: TGCAGTGCTAGGCAGCCAGCGGGGGCATACAATGAGCAGTTCTTC; CDR3 protein: CSARQPAGAYNEQFF
CDR3 length: 15; clone size: -; V gene: TRBV5-5; D gene: -; J gene: TRBJ2-1; CDR3 DNA: TGTGCCAGCAGCTTGGGGCCAGGGGGGTACAATGAGCAGTTCTTC; CDR3 protein: CASSLGPGGYNEQFF
CDR3 length: 13; clone size: -; V gene: TRBV2; D gene: -; J gene: TRBJ2-1; CDR3 DNA: TGTGCCAGCAGTGAGTCTGGATACAATGAGCAGTTCTTC; CDR3 protein: CASSESGYNEQFF
CDR3 length: 12; clone size: few; V gene: TRBV20-1; D gene: -; J gene: TRBJ2-1; CDR3 DNA: TGCAGTGCTAGAGTCGTAAGTTATGAGCAGTTCTTC; CDR3 protein: CSARVVSYEQFF
CDR3 length: 14; clone size: -; V gene: TRBV5-1; D gene: TRBD1; J gene: TRBJ2-7; CDR3 DNA: TGCGCCAGCAGCTGGGGGACAGGGTCGTCCGAGCAGTACTTC; CDR3 protein: CASSWGTGSSEQYF
CDR3 length: 15; clone size: -; V gene: TRBV20-1; D gene: -; J gene: TRBJ1-1; CDR3 DNA: TGCAGTGCTGGGACCTATCAGGGAGTCGGCACTGAAGCTTTCTTT; CDR3 protein: CSAGTYQGVGTEAFF
CDR3 length: 12; clone size: many; V gene: TRBV29-1; D gene: TRBD2; J gene: TRBJ2-4; CDR3 DNA: TGCAGCGTTGACGCGGGGGTCCCTCTTCAGTACTTC; CDR3 protein: CSVDAGVPLQYF
CDR3 length: 16; clone size: -; V gene: TRBV6-5; D gene: -; J gene: TRBJ2-3; CDR3 DNA: TGTGCCAGCAGTTACTCGATTGCGGGGTTCACAGATACGCAGTATTTT; CDR3 protein: CASSYSIAGFTDTQYF
CDR3 length: 16; clone size: -; V gene: TRBV6-1; D gene: -; J gene: TRBJ2-3; CDR3 DNA: TGTGCCAGCAGTCCCCCTTCGTTTGGGGGCCCGGATACGCAGTATTTT; CDR3 protein: CASSPPSFGGPDTQYF
CDR3 length: 13; clone size: few; V gene: TRBV24-1; D gene: -; J gene: TRBJ2-3; CDR3 DNA: TGTGCCACCAGTTTGCAGGGCGCAGATACGCAGTATTTT; CDR3 protein: CATSLQGADTQYF
CDR3 length: 14; clone size: -; V gene: TRBV12-3/TRBV12-4; D gene: TRBD2; J gene: TRBJ2-3; CDR3 DNA: TGTGCCAGCAGTTGGCGGGGGATCACAGATACGCAGTATTTT; CDR3 protein: CASSWRGITDTQYF
CDR3 length: 13; clone size: -; V gene: TRBV5-5; D gene: -; J gene: TRBJ1-2; CDR3 DNA: TGTGCCAGCAGCACAACCCGGACTGGTGGCTACACCTTC; CDR3 protein: CASSTTRTGGYTF
CDR3 length: 14; clone size: few; V gene: TRBV4-1; D gene: -; J gene: TRBJ2-3; CDR3 DNA: TGCGCCAGCAGCCAAGAGACGGCCACAGATACGCAGTATTTT; CDR3 protein: CASSQETATDTQYF
CDR3 length: 14; clone size: few; V gene: TRBV10-3; D gene: -; J gene: TRBJ2-7; CDR3 DNA: TGTGCCATCAGTGAGCGGGGACGCTCCTACGAGCAGTACTTC; CDR3 protein: CAISERGRSYEQYF